This T cell receptor (beta chain) was identified in a study of vaccination effects on CD4 cells after COVID-19 (dated by TCRdb to 2021 to 2024). About the investigation overall: Participants received two doses of either the BNT162b2 or the mRNA-1273 mRNA SARS-CoV-2 vaccine. SARS-CoV-2 spike-specific CD4+ TCR repertoires from before and after mRNA vaccination were compared in COVID-19 convalescent patients and in infection-naive vaccine recipients. A total of some eleven COVID-19 convalescent patients and a handful of SARS-CoV-2-naive healthy vaccine recipients were included in the full study. Cultures from other donors in the study were sequenced using the Oncomine TCR Beta short-read assay on an Illumina iSeq 100. On the study overall, not on this receptor specifically: At late post-vaccination timepoints, both infection-induced and vaccine-induced clones showed marked clonal contraction, consistent with waning T cell responses. Only a small number of convalescent patients were included, and no early post-infection timepoints were available, which limited the study. Among healthy vaccine recipients, nearly all vaccine-induced clones were SARS-CoV-2 mono-reactive, and only 1 of 255 was cross-reactive with common cold coronaviruses.

To prepare the library, the immunoSEQ multiplex PCR assay was applied. DNA from the cultured, isolated CD4+ T cells was subjected to TCR beta CDR3 sequencing. Per the authors' processing: Non-productive TCR sequences were removed and reads were trimmed to the CDR3 region, keeping CDR3s of at least 7 amino acids. Antigen-specific clonotypes were identified with the MANAFEST web app by comparing expansion in peptide wells against reference cultures. To be called positive, a clone needed expansion at FDR<0.05 compared with the reference and with all other wells, an odds ratio greater than 5, and a frequency greater than 0.1% in two replicate wells. A clonotype was defined as cross-reactive if the clonotype was significantly expanded both in SARS-CoV-2 spike wells and in at least one common cold coronavirus spike condition. CDR3 similarity was assessed by Levenshtein distance with the stringdist R package, and unrooted trees were built with ape in R 3.6.1. Not all clones reach the TCRdb copy of this immuneACCESS table, which keeps in-frame sequences only. Checked studies attribute under half of the gap to unresolved V genes and leave the rest unexplained. V and J calls and clone size are given by that table; D and trimming were obtained from the DNA. The sample table lists 26,000 or so clones, around 70% of them with a count of one. The ten top clones hold about 11% of the sample.

This clone was seen more than once but under ten times. The antigen it binds to is not known. Base qualities are not provided; no much larger clone lies one nucleotide away. In the ViraFEST assay, PBMC were stimulated with viral peptide pools, and TCR sequencing was then used to find antigen-specific CD4+ T cell clonotypes based on their expansion. After about 10 days of culture, CD4+ T cells were isolated with the EasySep CD4+ T cell isolation kit. None of the healthy vaccine recipients had a prior SARS-CoV-2 infection, which was confirmed by nucleocapsid antibody tests that came back negative both before and after vaccination. Each well held around 2 million PBMC cultured in IMDM containing approximately 5.3% human AB serum, 9 to 10 IU/ml IL-2 and gentamicin, along with around 9.4 ug/ml peptides. On days 3 and 7, half of the culture medium was replaced with fresh IL-2-containing medium. Unless otherwise noted, each peptide stimulation condition was cultured in triplicate wells. Using Ficoll-Paque Plus gradient centrifugation, PBMC were separated from whole blood and then either used fresh or cryopreserved at -140C. The overlapping peptide pools covered the spike proteins of SARS-CoV-2 as well as those of the common cold coronaviruses HCoV-NL63, HCoV-OC43 and HCoV-229E. The QIAamp micro DNA kit was used to extract genomic DNA from the cultured CD4+ T cells.

The CDR3 has 20 amino acids, counting the end cysteine and phenylalanine. The CDR3 DNA has 60 bases and is translated from base 1. CDR1 and CDR2 are drawn from the germline V gene: MRHNA, SNTAGT. Trimming leaves V shorter by 6 bases and J shorter by 0 bases, with the junction holding 16 bases beyond the gene matches. This receptor was identified in a human donor who received a COVID-19 vaccine. The chain couples TRBV6-4 to TRBJ2-1; 11 nucleotides in the junction match TRBD2. The source was CD4+ T cells from PBMCs cultured with SARS-CoV-2 spike peptides, collected before COVID-19 vaccination. In light of the paper, this sample's cell subset or site label describes: SARS-CoV-2 spike overlapping peptide pool stimulation. The CDR3: CASRPLTSGIRDGSYNEQFF. At the DNA level, the sequence is TGTGCCAGCAGGCCTTTGACTAGCGGGATCCGAGATGGCTCCTACAATGAGCAGTTCTTC.